This T cell receptor (beta chain) was sequenced in a study of vaccination effects on CD4 cells after COVID-19 (dated by TCRdb to between 2020 and 2023). Looking at the study overall: Post-vaccine samples across the study were collected a median of 72 days after the second dose, with a range of 14 to 241. In both COVID-19 convalescent patients and infection-naive vaccine recipients, the study compared SARS-CoV-2 spike-specific CD4+ TCR repertoires from before mRNA vaccination with those from after it. Cultures from other donors in the study were sequenced with the Oncomine TCR Beta short-read assay on an Illumina iSeq 100. Altogether, approximately 10 COVID-19 convalescent patients and a handful of SARS-CoV-2-naive healthy vaccine recipients made up the full study.

Here is what the overall study found, with its caveats: Among healthy vaccine recipients, nearly all vaccine-induced clones were SARS-CoV-2 mono-reactive, and just 1 of 255 was cross-reactive with common cold coronaviruses. Marked clonal contraction was observed in both infection-induced and vaccine-induced clones at late post-vaccination timepoints, consistent with waning T cell responses. Limitations of the study were the small number of convalescent patients and the absence of early post-infection timepoints.

To note about this clone: Its cognate antigen has yet to be identified. Within one base of it there is no much larger clone, and no base qualities were kept.

In the ViraFEST assay, PBMC were stimulated with viral peptide pools, and TCR sequencing was then used to find antigen-specific CD4+ T cell clonotypes based on their expansion. After around 11 days of culture, CD4+ T cells were isolated with the EasySep CD4+ T cell isolation kit. Participants received two doses of either the BNT162b2 or the mRNA-1273 mRNA SARS-CoV-2 vaccine. Negative nucleocapsid antibody results before and after vaccination confirmed that the healthy vaccine recipients had no prior SARS-CoV-2 infection. Around 2.1 million PBMC per well were cultured with approximately 10 ug/ml peptides in IMDM containing 5% human AB serum, approximately 9.9 IU/ml IL-2 and gentamicin. Half of the culture medium was replaced with fresh IL-2-containing medium on days 3 and 7. Unless noted otherwise, every peptide stimulation condition was cultured in triplicate wells. Using Ficoll-Paque Plus gradient centrifugation, PBMC were separated from whole blood and then either used fresh or cryopreserved at -140C. The overlapping peptide pools covered the spike proteins of SARS-CoV-2 and of the common cold coronaviruses HCoV-NL63, HCoV-OC43 and HCoV-229E. The QIAamp micro DNA kit was used to extract genomic DNA from the cultured CD4+ T cells.

The protocol used for the library was the immunoSEQ multiplex PCR assay. DNA from the CD4+ T cells that had been cultured and isolated underwent TCR beta CDR3 sequencing. Under the source paper's analysis protocol: Non-productive TCR sequences were removed and reads were trimmed to the CDR3 region, keeping CDR3s of at least 7 amino acids. Antigen-specific clonotypes were identified using the MANAFEST web app by comparison of expansion in peptide wells against reference cultures. Positive clones required FDR<0.05 expansion versus reference and all other wells, odds ratio above 5, and frequency above 0.1% in two replicate wells. A clonotype was defined as cross-reactive if the clonotype was significantly expanded both in SARS-CoV-2 spike wells and in at least one common cold coronavirus spike condition. CDR3 similarity was assessed by Levenshtein distance with the stringdist R package, and unrooted trees were built with ape in R 3.6.1. Sourced from immuneACCESS, this table was stored by TCRdb with only in-frame sequences that have V and J called. A share of the clones is absent; for the studies checked, an unresolved V gene accounts for under half, and the remainder has no known explanation. V, J and clone size reflect that table, while D and trimming were determined from the DNA. The sample records 30,000 to 40,000 clones, approximately 72% of which are singletons. The ten biggest clones cover 10% to 15% of the sample.

Via the germline V gene (reference sequence), CDR1 is LNHDA and CDR2 SQIVND. The CDR3 spans 15 residues, from the cysteine through the phenylalanine. Here the CDR3 DNA is all that survives: 45 bases in frame from base 1. For this chain, trimming is 1 base at the V end and 3 bases at the J end, and the number of junction bases without a gene match is 4. The clonotype comes from a human donor who received a COVID-19 vaccine. Material: CD4+ T cells from PBMCs cultured with HCoV-229E spike peptides, obtained after COVID-19 vaccination. The cell subset or site label, read with the paper, signifies: HCoV-229E spike overlapping peptide pool stimulation. The rearranged segments are TRBV19 and TRBJ2-3; 7 nucleotides in the junction match TRBD2. Read as DNA, the sequence is TGTGCCAGTAGTATAGGGGGCGGGGGAACAGATACGCAGTATTTT. The translation is CASSIGGGGTDTQYF.